This T cell receptor (beta chain) was observed in a study of blood T cells in healthy people across ages. The study's findings and limits: With naive T cell percentage, TCR beta diversity showed a strong correlation. In long-lived donors, naive CD4+ cell counts and diversity exceeded those of aged donors.

Using a J-beta primer mix together with a sample-barcoded 5' primer, a second PCR was run for roughly 6 to 12 cycles. One entry per CDR3 protein, called by TCRdb with MiXCR from the 5' RACE reads. The sample shows 910,000 or so distinct CDR3 sequences, just over 50% of them seen only once. Donation came from healthy Caucasian individuals in Russia who were aged 6 to 90. Collection of about 9.4 milliliters of peripheral blood was performed for each donor. About this clonotype itself: Its antigen is still unknown.

V lost 4 bases, J lost 5 bases, and 11 bases stayed unmatched. From germline, CDR1 is MDHEN and CDR2 SYDVKM. CDR3 length: 16 amino acids. The chain uses TRBV28 and TRBJ2-5, with 9 positions matching TRBD1. The source of this sequence is a woman in her fifties or sixties in good health. The sequenced sample consisted of blood. Written as DNA, the CDR3 is TGTGCCAGCAGTTCTACCGGACAGGGGCAGAGGGAGACCCAGTACTTC. Its translation is CASSSTGQGQRETQYF.